This T cell receptor (beta chain) comes out of a study of T-cell memory formation after mild COVID-19. The study, taken as a whole, reports: Pre-infection memory carried some responding clones, suggesting that cross-reactive memory joined.

This clonotype was found a few times. The antigen is unknown. MiXCR was run by TCRdb on the 5' RACE reads, yielding one entry per CDR3 protein. The data show 250,000 to 350,000 distinct CDR3 sequences, with roughly an eighth seen just once and 20% to 25% held by the top ten. The CDR3 loop spans 13 amino acids. Germline V gives CDR1 MNHEY, CDR2 SVGAGI. Trimming took 4 bases from V and 5 from J, leaving 11 bases between them. The specimen sequenced was PBMCs or a T cell subset sorted from them (not recorded which). This clonotype originated in a man between 18 and 35 years old who had mild COVID-19 (a few samples of this study predate the infection). Cell type and time point are not known. J is TRBJ2-5 and V is TRBV6-5; D gene ambiguous. This chain's CDR3 is CASSSTLGETQYF. The CDR3 DNA reads TGTGCCAGCAGTTCGACACTTGGGGAGACCCAGTACTTC.